This T cell receptor (beta chain) derives from a study of post-analysis software for immune sequencing data. Overall study findings and caveats: Compared with controls, patients had more of roughly five TRBV segments, including TRBV5-6, TRBV5-1 and TRBV20-1. Multiple sclerosis patients showed significantly lower normalized Chao1 diversity than controls did.

Germline V CDR1 and CDR2: SEHNR, FQNEAQ (reference sequence). CDR3 length: 16 amino acids. V lost 5 bases and J lost 2, with 19 bases in between. Unique molecular identifiers had been added to the TCR beta cDNA libraries. In TCRdb, the PCR reads were re-called with MiXCR into one record per CDR3 protein. The table has roughly 430,000 distinct CDR3 sequences, less than 40% seen once; the top ten hold 6.5% to 8%. This clonotype has more than one count but fewer than ten. The antigen is undetermined. The gene calls are TRBV7-9 and TRBJ2-7; tentatively, D is TRBD1 or TRBD2 (5 bases each). Sequencing was performed on blood. The source of this sequence is a girl aged 2 to 10 with multiple sclerosis. Written as DNA, the CDR3 is TGTGCCAGCAGCCCCCCGGGGCTTGAGAGAGCCTACGAGCAGTACTTC. It translates to CASSPPGLERAYEQYF.